The clone carrying this T cell receptor (beta chain) has only a few counts. Its antigen is as yet unknown. Germline V gives CDR1 MNHNS, CDR2 SASEGT. V was clipped by 3 bases and J by 2 bases, with 11 bases between them. The CDR3 has 14 amino acids. The record originates from a study of beta chain features in type 1 diabetes. Study-wide context: Cell yields, gender and age were comparable in patients and healthy donors. Findings and limits, study-wide: PCR might show a preference for shorter templates, equally across patients and controls. Within each of all four CD4+ subsets, Type 1 diabetes patients had TCRB CDR3s that were moderately but significantly shorter. In comparison with healthy donors, patients had naive, central memory and Treg TCRB repertoires that appeared more similar.

The entirety of the isolated RNA underwent reverse transcription, so expressed TCRB transcripts were sequenced. The protocol was immunoSEQ multiplex PCR, while the TCRdb copy is restricted to in-frame clones and leaves out a portion. The table includes roughly 700,000 clones, around an eighth detected once. The sample taken for sequencing was naive CD4+ T cells from blood. The rearrangement joins TRBV6-1 to TRBJ2-7; D uncertain. The sequence was obtained from a man aged 18 to 30 with type 1 diabetes. This CDR3 reads CASSERTVPYEQYF. The CDR3 region has the DNA TGTGCCAGCAGTGAGCGGACGGTGCCCTACGAGCAGTACTTC.